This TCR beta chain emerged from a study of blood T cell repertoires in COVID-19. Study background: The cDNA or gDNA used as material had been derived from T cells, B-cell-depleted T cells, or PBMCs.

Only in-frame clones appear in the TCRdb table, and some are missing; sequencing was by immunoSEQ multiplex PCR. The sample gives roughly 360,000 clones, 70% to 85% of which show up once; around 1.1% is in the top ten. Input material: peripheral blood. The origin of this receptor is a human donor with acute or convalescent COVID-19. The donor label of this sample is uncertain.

The CDR3 here is CASSRAGATEAFF. CDR3 DNA: TGTGCCAGCTCACGAGCTGGGGCCACTGAAGCTTTCTTT. The rearrangement joins TRBV18 to TRBJ1-1, with a weak D call TRBD1 (5 bases). Per the germline V gene, CDR1 is KGHSH and CDR2 is LQKENI. The CDR3 spans 13 residues. V shed 4 bases and J shed 4 bases, with 10 bases lying between them.